The present TCR beta chain was sequenced within a study of cytomegalovirus exposure and HLA in healthy donors. Overall study findings and caveats: Across donors, presence/absence analyses took sequencing depth to be roughly uniform. The HLA-A and HLA-B alleles of most subjects were reportedly predicted accurately from TCR beta sequences.

A note on this clone: Its cognate antigen is unknown.

V dropped 4 bases and J dropped 5; count of bases not matched to a gene: 6. There are 13 residues in the CDR3. Germline V gene sequence: CDR1 SQVTM, CDR2 ANQGSEA. Researchers ran the PCR with 60 Vbeta and 13 Jbeta primers. Profiling relied on immunoSEQ multiplex PCR, and the TCRdb table lists in-frame clones only, not all of them. The table includes about 76,000 clones, more than 65% detected once. This receptor was taken from a woman aged 40 to 49 in good health and CMV-seropositive. The chain employs TRBV29-1 and TRBJ2-7, with 9 bases that match TRBD1. Material for sequencing was PBMCs. DNA for the CDR3: TGCAGCGTTGGGGACAGGGCCAGCAACGAGCAGTACTTC. It encodes CSVGDRASNEQYF.